This T cell receptor (beta chain) was recorded in a study of blood T cell repertoires in COVID-19. Study as a whole: Sites in the United States, Italy and Spain provided acute and convalescent COVID-19 samples.

In the original workflow: From reference gene primer amplification, estimates of nucleated cell counts were derived. Measured with immunoSEQ multiplex PCR; TCRdb has only the in-frame clones, and not every one. The DNA gave D and trimming, while V, J and clone size come from that table. The sample includes about 45,000 clones, 75% to 85% seen only once; the top ten take roughly 8%. The receptor was isolated from a man older than 75 in a cohort sampled during active COVID-19. Sequencing used peripheral blood.

The CDR3, as DNA: TGTGCCAGCCTCAGGGAAATGAACACCGGGGAGCTGTTTTTT. The encoded protein is CASLREMNTGELFF. The chain uses TRBV2 and TRBJ2-2; possibly TRBD1 for D (5 bases). This CDR3 has 14 residues. V was clipped by 8 bases and J by 1 base, with 11 bases between them. From germline, CDR1 is SNHLY and CDR2 FYNNEI.